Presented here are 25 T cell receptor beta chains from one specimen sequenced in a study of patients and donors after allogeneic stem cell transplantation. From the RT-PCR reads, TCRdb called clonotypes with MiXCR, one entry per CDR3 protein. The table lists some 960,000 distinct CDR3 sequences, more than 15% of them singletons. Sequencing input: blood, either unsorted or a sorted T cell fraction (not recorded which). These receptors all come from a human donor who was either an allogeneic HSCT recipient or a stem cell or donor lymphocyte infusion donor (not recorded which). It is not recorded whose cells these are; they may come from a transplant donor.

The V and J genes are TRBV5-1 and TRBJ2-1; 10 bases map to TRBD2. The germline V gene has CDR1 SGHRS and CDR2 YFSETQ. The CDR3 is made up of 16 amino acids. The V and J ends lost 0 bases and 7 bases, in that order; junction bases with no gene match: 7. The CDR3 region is CASSLEASGSGNEQFF. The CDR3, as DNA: TGCGCCAGCAGCTTGGAGGCTAGCGGGAGTGGGAATGAGCAGTTCTTC.

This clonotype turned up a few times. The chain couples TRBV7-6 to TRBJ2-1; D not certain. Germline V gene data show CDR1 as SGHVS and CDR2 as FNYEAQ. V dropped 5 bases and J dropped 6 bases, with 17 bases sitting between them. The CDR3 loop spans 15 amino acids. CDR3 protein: CASSLQAERINEQFF. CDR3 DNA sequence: TGTGCCAGCAGCCTCCAGGCAGAGCGAATCAATGAGCAGTTCTTC.

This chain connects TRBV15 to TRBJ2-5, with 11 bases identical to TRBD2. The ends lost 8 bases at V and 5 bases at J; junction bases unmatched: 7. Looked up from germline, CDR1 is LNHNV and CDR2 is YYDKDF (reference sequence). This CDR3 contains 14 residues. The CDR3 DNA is TGTGCCACCTCGGCTAGCGGGGGGTATGAGACCCAGTACTTC. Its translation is CATSASGGYETQYF. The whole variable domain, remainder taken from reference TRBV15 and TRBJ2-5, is DAMVIQNPRYQVTQFGKPVTLSCSQTLNHNVMYWYQQKSSQAPKLLFHYYDKDFNNEADTPDNFQSRRPNTSFCFLDIRSPGLGDTAMYLCATSASGGYETQYFGPGTRLLVL.

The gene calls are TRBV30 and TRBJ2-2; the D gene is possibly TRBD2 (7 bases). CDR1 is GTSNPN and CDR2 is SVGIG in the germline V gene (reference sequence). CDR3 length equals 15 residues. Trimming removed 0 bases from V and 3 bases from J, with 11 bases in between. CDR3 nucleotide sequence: TGTGCCTGGAGTGTAACAGGGAGGGACACCGGGGAGCTGTTTTTT. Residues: CAWSVTGRDTGELFF.

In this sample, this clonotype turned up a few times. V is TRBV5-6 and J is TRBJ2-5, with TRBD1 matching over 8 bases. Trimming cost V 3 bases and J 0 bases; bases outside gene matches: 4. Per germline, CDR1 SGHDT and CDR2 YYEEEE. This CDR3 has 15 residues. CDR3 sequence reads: CASSYPDRDQETQYF. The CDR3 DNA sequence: TGTGCCAGCAGCTACCCGGACAGGGACCAAGAGACCCAGTACTTC.

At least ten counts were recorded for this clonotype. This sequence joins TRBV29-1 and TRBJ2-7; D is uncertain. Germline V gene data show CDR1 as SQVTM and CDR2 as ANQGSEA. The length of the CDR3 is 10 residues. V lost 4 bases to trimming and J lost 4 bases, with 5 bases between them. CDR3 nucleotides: TGCAGCGTTGTGAGTTACGAGCAGTACTTC. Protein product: CSVVSYEQYF.

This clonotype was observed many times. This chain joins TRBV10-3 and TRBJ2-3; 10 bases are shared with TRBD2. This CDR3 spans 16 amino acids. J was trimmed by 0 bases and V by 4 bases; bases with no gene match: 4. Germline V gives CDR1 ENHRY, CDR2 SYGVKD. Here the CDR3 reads CAISAGLAASTDTQYF. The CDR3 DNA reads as TGTGCCATCAGTGCCGGACTAGCGGCTAGCACAGATACGCAGTATTTT.

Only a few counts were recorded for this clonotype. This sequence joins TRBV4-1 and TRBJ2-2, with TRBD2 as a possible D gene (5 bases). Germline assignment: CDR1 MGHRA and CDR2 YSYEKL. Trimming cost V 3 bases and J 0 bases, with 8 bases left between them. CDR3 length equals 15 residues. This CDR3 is CASSHRGTNTGELFF. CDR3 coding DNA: TGCGCCAGCAGCCACCGGGGAACGAACACCGGGGAGCTGTTTTTT.

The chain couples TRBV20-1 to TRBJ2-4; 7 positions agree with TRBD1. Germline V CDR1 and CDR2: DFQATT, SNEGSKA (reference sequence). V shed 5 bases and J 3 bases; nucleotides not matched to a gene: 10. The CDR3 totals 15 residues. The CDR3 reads CSAWDRGGVKNIQYF. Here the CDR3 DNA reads TGCAGTGCTTGGGACAGAGGCGGTGTCAAAAACATTCAGTACTTC.

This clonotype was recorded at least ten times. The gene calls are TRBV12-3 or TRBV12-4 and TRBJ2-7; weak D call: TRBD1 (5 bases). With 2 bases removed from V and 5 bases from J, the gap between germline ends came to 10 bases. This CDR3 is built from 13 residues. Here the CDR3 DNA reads TGTGCCAGCAGTTTAACTGCAGGGAACGAGCAGTACTTC. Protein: CASSLTAGNEQYF.

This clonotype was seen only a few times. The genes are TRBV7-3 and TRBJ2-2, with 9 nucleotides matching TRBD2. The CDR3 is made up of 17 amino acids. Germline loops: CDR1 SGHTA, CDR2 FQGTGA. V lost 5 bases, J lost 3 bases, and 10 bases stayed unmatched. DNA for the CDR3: TGTGCCAGCAGCCAGAAATTAGCGGGAGTGGACACCGGGGAGCTGTTTTTT. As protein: CASSQKLAGVDTGELFF.

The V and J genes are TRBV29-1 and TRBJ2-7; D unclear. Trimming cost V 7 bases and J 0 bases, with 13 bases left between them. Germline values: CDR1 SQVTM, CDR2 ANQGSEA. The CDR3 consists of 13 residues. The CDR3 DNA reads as TGCAGCGCTTCACCGGGCCGCTCCTACGAGCAGTACTTC. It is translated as CSASPGRSYEQYF.

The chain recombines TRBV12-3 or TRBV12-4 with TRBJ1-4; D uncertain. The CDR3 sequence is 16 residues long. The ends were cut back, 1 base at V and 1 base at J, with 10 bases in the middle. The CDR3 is CASSLGQKLTNEKLFF. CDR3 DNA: TGTGCCAGCAGTTTAGGGCAGAAATTAACTAATGAAAAACTGTTTTTT.

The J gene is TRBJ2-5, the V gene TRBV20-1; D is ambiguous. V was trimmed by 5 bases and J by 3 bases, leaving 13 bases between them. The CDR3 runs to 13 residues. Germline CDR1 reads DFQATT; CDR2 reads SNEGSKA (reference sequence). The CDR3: CSAVEADKETQYF. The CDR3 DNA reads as TGCAGTGCTGTCGAGGCAGATAAAGAGACCCAGTACTTC.

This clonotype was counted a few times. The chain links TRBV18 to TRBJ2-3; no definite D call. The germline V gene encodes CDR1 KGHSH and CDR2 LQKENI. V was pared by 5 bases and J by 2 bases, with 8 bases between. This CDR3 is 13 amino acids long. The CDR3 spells CASSDTVTDTQYF. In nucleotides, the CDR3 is TGTGCCAGCTCAGACACCGTCACAGATACGCAGTATTTT.

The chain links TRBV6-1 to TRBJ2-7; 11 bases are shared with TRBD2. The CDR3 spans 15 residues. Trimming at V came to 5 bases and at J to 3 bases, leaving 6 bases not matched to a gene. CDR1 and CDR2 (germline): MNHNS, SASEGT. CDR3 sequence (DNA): TGTGCCAGCAGTCCGCAGACTAGCGGGGACTACGAGCAGTACTTC. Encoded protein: CASSPQTSGDYEQYF.

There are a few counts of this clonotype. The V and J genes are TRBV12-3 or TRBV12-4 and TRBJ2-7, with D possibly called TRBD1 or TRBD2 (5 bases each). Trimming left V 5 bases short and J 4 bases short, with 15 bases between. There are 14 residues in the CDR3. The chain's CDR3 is CASSRDGALYEQYF. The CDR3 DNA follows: TGTGCCAGCAGTAGGGACGGAGCGTTATACGAGCAGTACTTC.

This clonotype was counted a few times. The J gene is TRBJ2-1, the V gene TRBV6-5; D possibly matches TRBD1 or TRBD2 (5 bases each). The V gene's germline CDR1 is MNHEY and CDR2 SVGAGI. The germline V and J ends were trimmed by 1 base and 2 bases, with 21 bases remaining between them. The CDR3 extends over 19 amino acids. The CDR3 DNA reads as TGTGCCAGCAGTTACTGGAAGACGTTGGGGGAAATCCCCTACAATGAGCAGTTCTTC. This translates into CASSYWKTLGEIPYNEQFF.

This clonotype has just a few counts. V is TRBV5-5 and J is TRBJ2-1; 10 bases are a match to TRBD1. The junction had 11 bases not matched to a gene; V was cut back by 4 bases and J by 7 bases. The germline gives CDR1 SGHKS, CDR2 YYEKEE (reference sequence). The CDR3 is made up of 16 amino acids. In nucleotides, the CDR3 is TGTGCCAGCAGCAATAGACAGGGGGCTGATAGAAATGAGCAGTTCTTC. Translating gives CASSNRQGADRNEQFF.

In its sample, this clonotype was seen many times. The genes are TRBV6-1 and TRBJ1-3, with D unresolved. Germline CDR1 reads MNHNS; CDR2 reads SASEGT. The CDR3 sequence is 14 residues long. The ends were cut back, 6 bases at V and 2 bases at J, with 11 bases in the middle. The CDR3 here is CASRDTKAGNTIYF. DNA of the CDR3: TGTGCCAGCAGAGACACGAAAGCTGGAAACACCATATATTTT.

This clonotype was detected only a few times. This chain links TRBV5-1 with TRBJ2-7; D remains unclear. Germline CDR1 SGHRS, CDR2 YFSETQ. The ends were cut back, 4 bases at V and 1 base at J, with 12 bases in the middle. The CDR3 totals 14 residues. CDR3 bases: TGCGCCAGCAGCACTGGAGCGTTATCCTACGAGCAGTACTTC. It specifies CASSTGALSYEQYF.

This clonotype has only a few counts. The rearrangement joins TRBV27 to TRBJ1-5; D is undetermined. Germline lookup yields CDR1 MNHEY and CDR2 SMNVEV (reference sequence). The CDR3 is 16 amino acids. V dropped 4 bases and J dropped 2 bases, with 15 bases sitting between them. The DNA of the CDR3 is TGTGCCAGCAGTTCCGACGGACGAAACGGCAATCAGCCCCAGCATTTT. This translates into CASSSDGRNGNQPQHF.

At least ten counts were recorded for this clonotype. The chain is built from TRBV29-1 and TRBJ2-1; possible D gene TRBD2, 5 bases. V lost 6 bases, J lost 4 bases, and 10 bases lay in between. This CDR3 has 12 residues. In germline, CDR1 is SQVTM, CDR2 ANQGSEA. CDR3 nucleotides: TGCAGCGTCGGTCGGGGTTACAATGAGCAGTTCTTC. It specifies CSVGRGYNEQFF.

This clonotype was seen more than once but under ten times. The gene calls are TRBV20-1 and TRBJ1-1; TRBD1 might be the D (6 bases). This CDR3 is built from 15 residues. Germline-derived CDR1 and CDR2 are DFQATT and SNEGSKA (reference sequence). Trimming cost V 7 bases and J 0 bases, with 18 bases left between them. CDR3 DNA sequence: TGCAGTGGAACCCGGGACAACAGTTTGAACACTGAAGCTTTCTTT. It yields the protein CSGTRDNSLNTEAFF.

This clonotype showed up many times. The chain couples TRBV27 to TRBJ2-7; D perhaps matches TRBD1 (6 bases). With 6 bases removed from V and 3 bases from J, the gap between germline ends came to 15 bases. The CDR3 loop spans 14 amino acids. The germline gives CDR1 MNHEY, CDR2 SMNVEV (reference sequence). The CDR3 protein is CASSLEMDSYEQYF. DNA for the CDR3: TGTGCCAGCAGCCTGGAGATGGACAGCTACGAGCAGTACTTC.